One and the same sample provided the 14 T cell receptor beta chains below, sequenced in a study of cytomegalovirus exposure and HLA in healthy donors. PCR used 60 Vbeta primers and 13 Jbeta primers. Only in-frame clones appear in the TCRdb table, and some are missing; sequencing was by immunoSEQ multiplex PCR. Found here are roughly 100,000 clones, about four fifths of them singletons; the top ten hold approximately 1.3%. The sequenced material came from PBMCs. These receptors all stem from a man aged 40-50 years in good health and CMV-seronegative.

V and J are TRBV6-4 and TRBJ2-1, with TRBD1 matching 9 bases. The germline gives CDR1 MRHNA, CDR2 SNTAGT. V gave up 5 bases and J gave up 4 bases; unmatched junction bases: 9. This CDR3 region has 16 residues. The CDR3 DNA sequence: TGTGCCAGCAGTCAATCCGGGACAGGGCGATACAATGAGCAGTTCTTC. Its protein product is CASSQSGTGRYNEQFF.

This chain uses TRBV6-5 with TRBJ2-7, with 7 nucleotides matching TRBD1. Germline CDR1 MNHEY, CDR2 SVGAGI. V trimming: 5 bases; J trimming: 3 bases; junction bases outside the gene matches: 4. This CDR3 has 13 residues. CDR3 amino acids: CASSPTGDYEQYF. CDR3 sequence (DNA): TGTGCCAGCAGTCCTACAGGGGACTACGAGCAGTACTTC.

The rearrangement joins TRBV13 to TRBJ2-7; 8 bases are shared with TRBD2. Trimming took 1 base from V and 2 from J; bases not matched to a gene: 1. This CDR3 comprises 14 residues. Germline values: CDR1 PRHDT, CDR2 FYEKMQ (reference sequence). The CDR3 loop reads CASSLDGGAYEQYF. CDR3 DNA sequence: TGTGCCAGCAGCTTAGACGGGGGGGCCTACGAGCAGTACTTC.

The rearrangement joins TRBV19 to TRBJ1-1; D not certain. The germline V gene encodes CDR1 LNHDA and CDR2 SQIVND (reference sequence). This CDR3 spans 14 amino acids. V was cut by 0 bases and J by 0 bases, with 5 bases left in between. The DNA for the CDR3 is TGTGCCAGTAGTATAGAACAGCTGAACACTGAAGCTTTCTTT. Translation gives CASSIEQLNTEAFF.

The chain recombines TRBV2 with TRBJ2-7; TRBD2 might be the D (7 bases). V lost 4 bases and J lost 3, with 16 bases in between. The CDR3 runs to 15 residues. Germline V CDR1 and CDR2: SNHLY, FYNNEI. CDR3 sequence: CASSVEGGALYEQYF. The CDR3 DNA sequence: TGTGCCAGCAGTGTGGAGGGGGGGGCCCTCTACGAGCAGTACTTC.

V is TRBV9 and J is TRBJ2-7, with D possibly being TRBD2 (5 bases). The V end lost 0 bases, the J end lost 2 bases, and 9 bases lay between the germline ends. Germline V gene lookup returns CDR1 SGDLS and CDR2 YYNGEE. The CDR3 is made up of 14 amino acids. The CDR3 DNA follows: TGTGCCAGCAGCGTAGATCCCGGGACCTACGAGCAGTACTTC. This gives the protein CASSVDPGTYEQYF.

This chain joins TRBV29-1 and TRBJ2-5; D is uncertain. The J call is doubtful: the DNA matches TRBJ2-7 better. The CDR3 has 12 amino acids. Germline CDR1 is SQVTM and CDR2 is ANQGSEA. The CDR3 coding sequence is TGCAGCGTTGAAGATCCCTCCTACGAGCAGTACTTC. This gives the protein CSVEDPSYEQYF.

The DNA of the CDR3 is TGCGCCAGCAGCTTGGAGGGGGCGCAGCAGCCCCAGCATTTT. Amino acid sequence: CASSLEGAQQPQHF. The chain couples TRBV5-1 to TRBJ1-5; 7 bases line up with TRBD1. The CDR3 extends over 14 amino acids. Germline lookup yields CDR1 SGHRS and CDR2 YFSETQ. Trimming at V came to 0 bases and at J to 7 bases, leaving 4 bases not matched to a gene.

The rearrangement joins TRBV7-2 to TRBJ2-7; 10 positions agree with TRBD2. This CDR3 region has 13 residues. V lost 5 bases, J lost 11 bases, and 9 bases stayed unmatched. Germline CDR1 reads SGHTA; CDR2 reads FQGNSA. Here the CDR3 reads CASSGGLAGVKYF. In DNA form, the CDR3 reads TGTGCCAGCAGCGGGGGCCTAGCGGGAGTGAAGTACTTC.

The chain carries TRBV2 and TRBJ1-4, with 9 bases aligning to TRBD1. The CDR3 runs to 15 residues. Germline V gene sequence: CDR1 SNHLY, CDR2 FYNNEI. J lost 5 bases, V lost 5 bases, and 6 bases had no gene match. CDR3 sequence: CASSFGTGINEKLFF. The DNA for the CDR3 is TGTGCCAGCAGTTTCGGGACAGGGATCAATGAAAAACTGTTTTTT.

This clone was seen a handful of times. The chain recombines TRBV30 with TRBJ1-1, with 12 bases matching TRBD1. V was pared by 1 base and J by 4 bases, with 4 bases of the junction left unmatched. Germline V gene sequence: CDR1 GTSNPN, CDR2 SVGIG (reference sequence). The CDR3 is made up of 15 amino acids. CDR3 sequence reads: CAWSAGTGGITEAFF. CDR3 coding DNA: TGTGCCTGGAGTGCCGGGACAGGGGGCATCACTGAAGCTTTCTTT.

This clone was seen more than once but under ten times. The V and J genes are TRBV4-3 and TRBJ1-2; possible D gene TRBD1, 5 bases. Trimming removed 1 base at V and 4 bases at J, with 16 bases between. The CDR3 is made up of 16 amino acids. From germline, CDR1 is LGHNA and CDR2 YSLEER. Written as DNA, the CDR3 is TGCGCCAGCAGCCAAGTAGGGGCCAGGGTCGTCTATGGCTACACCTTC. It specifies CASSQVGARVVYGYTF.

The chain carries TRBV5-1 and TRBJ1-4; D unclear. Germline V lookup: CDR1 SGHRS, CDR2 YFSETQ. There are 13 residues in the CDR3. V was shortened by 2 bases and J by 8 bases, with 10 bases between the two germline ends. The CDR3 coding sequence is TGCGCCAGCAGCTTCGAGGAGGAGGAAAAACTGTTTTTT. This encodes CASSFEEEEKLFF.

A remark on this clone: At one end the junction does not follow the germline gene, possibly because of a read error. The V gene is TRBV7-9, the J gene TRBJ1-5; D remains ambiguous. CDR1 SEHNR and CDR2 FQNEAQ come from the germline V gene (reference sequence). The CDR3 runs 14 residues. This chain's CDR3 is CSSNRFSGSEPQHF. The CDR3, as DNA: TGTTCCAGCAATCGCTTTTCTGGTTCGGAGCCCCAGCATTTT.